The sequence of this T cell receptor (beta chain) was determined in a study of OX40 agonist ivuxolimab in advanced cancers. This table comes from immunoSEQ multiplex PCR, and its TCRdb copy is limited to in-frame clones, with some not included. The repertoire includes fewer than 200,000 clones, 94% of them detected once, and around 0.31% sits in the top ten. This clone has only one observation. Patients who had autoimmune disease history or got systemic immunosuppression were left out. The CDR3 sequence is 15 residues long. V was cut by 1 base and J by 8 bases, with 17 bases left in between. From germline, CDR1 is LGHNA and CDR2 YSLEER.

The V call is TRBV4-3, the J call TRBJ1-2; D may be TRBD1 (6 bases). The sequenced sample was CD4+ or CD8+ T cells sorted from blood, obtained in a trial of the OX40 agonist ivuxolimab. The clonotype comes from an adult with an advanced solid tumor such as melanoma, head and neck, liver or kidney cancer. The CDR3 loop reads CASSQVNREGEGYTF. The CDR3 region has the DNA TGCGCCAGCAGCCAAGTAAACCGGGAGGGGGAGGGCTACACCTTC.